Listed below are T cell receptor beta chains from one sample, sequenced in a study of identifying expanded T cells in peripheral blood. TCRdb's table, derived via immunoSEQ multiplex PCR, lists solely in-frame clones and lacks some. The table records 100,000 or so clones, about 89% of them present only once. Sequencing was done on a sample of blood. The receptors were sampled from a person aged 18-70 years in good health. The CDR3 runs from the conserved cysteine through the conserved F or W. A D gene is named only where the DNA matches it firmly. Some rows have no size entry. The others give once, few or many, or a class for an expanded clone.

clone_size	v_call	d_call	cdr3_length	j_call	cdr3_aa	cdr3_nt
NA	TRBV6-5	NA	13	TRBJ1-2	CASSYAPGEGYTF	TGTGCCAGCAGTTACGCGCCAGGGGAGGGCTACACCTTC
NA	TRBV15	TRBD2	15	TRBJ2-3	CATNPRAGVTDTQYF	TGTGCCACCAACCCCCGGGCGGGGGTCACAGATACGCAGTATTTT
NA	TRBV11-2	NA	12	TRBJ2-7	CASSLEGGRVGF	TGTGCCAGCAGCTTAGAGGGGGGCAGGGTTGGCTTC
NA	TRBV7-2	TRBD1	14	TRBJ1-5	CASSSQGAGQPQHF	TGTGCCAGCAGCTCTCAGGGGGCCGGTCAGCCCCAGCATTTT
NA	TRBV2	NA	13	TRBJ1-1	CASTGQWNTEAFF	TGTGCCAGCACAGGACAGTGGAACACTGAAGCTTTCTTT
NA	TRBV6-5	NA	15	TRBJ1-3	CASNPLAVPGNTIYF	TGTGCCAGCAACCCGTTGGCGGTGCCTGGAAACACCATATATTTT
once	TRBV6-6	NA	15	TRBJ1-5	CASSYSGRAYEPQHF	TGTGCCAGCAGTTACTCCGGCAGGGCTTACGAGCCCCAGCATTTT
NA	TRBV11-2	NA	15	TRBJ2-5	CASSLVGGRMQTQYF	TGTGCCAGCAGCTTAGTTGGGGGGCGTATGCAGACCCAGTACTTC
NA	TRBV18	NA	13	TRBJ2-3	CASSLSAIDTQYF	TGTGCCAGCTCACTTTCCGCAATAGATACGCAGTATTTT
NA	TRBV5-1	NA	14	TRBJ1-1	CASSLVFGETEAFF	TGCGCCAGCAGCTTGGTCTTCGGGGAGACTGAAGCTTTCTTT
NA	TRBV19	NA	15	TRBJ1-4	CASRDRSSTNEKLFF	TGTGCCAGTCGGGATAGAAGCTCAACTAATGAAAAACTGTTTTTT
NA	TRBV7-7	NA	15	TRBJ2-1	CASSLEQGKYNEQFF	TGTGCCAGCAGCTTAGAGCAGGGGAAGTACAATGAGCAGTTCTTC
NA	TRBV5-1	NA	13	TRBJ2-3	CASRLGGVDTQYF	TGCGCCAGCAGGCTCGGAGGGGTAGATACGCAGTATTTT
NA	TRBV6-6	NA	14	TRBJ2-3	CASSYLSRTDTQYF	TGTGCCAGCAGTTATCTTAGCCGCACAGATACGCAGTATTTT